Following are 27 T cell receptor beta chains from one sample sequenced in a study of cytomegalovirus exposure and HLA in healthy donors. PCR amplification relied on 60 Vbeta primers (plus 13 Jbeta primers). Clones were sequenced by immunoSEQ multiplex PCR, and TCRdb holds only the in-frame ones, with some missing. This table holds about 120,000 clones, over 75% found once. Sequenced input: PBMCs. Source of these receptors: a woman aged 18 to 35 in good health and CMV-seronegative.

The CDR3 nucleotides read TGTGCCAGCAGCCCAACGACAGTGATTGAAGCTTTCTTT. Its protein product is CASSPTTVIEAFF. The rearrangement uses TRBV7-6 and TRBJ1-1; a weak D match, TRBD1 (5 bases). V was clipped by 5 bases and J by 7 bases, with 14 bases between them. This CDR3 has 13 amino acids. Germline V gives CDR1 SGHVS, CDR2 FNYEAQ.

CDR3 loop: CASSRKGNEQYF. CDR3 DNA: TGTGCCAGTAGTAGAAAGGGGAACGAGCAGTACTTC. The chain links TRBV19 to TRBJ2-7; TRBD1 is a possible D gene (5 bases). The germline V and J ends were trimmed by 4 bases and 5 bases, with 9 bases remaining between them. The CDR3 contains 12 residues. The germline V gene encodes CDR1 LNHDA and CDR2 SQIVND (reference sequence).

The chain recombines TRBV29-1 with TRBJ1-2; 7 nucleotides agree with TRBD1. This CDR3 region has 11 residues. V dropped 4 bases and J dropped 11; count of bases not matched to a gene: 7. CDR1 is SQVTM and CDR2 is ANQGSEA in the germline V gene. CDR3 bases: TGCAGCGTTGCGGGACAGCCATTTTACACCTTC. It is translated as CSVAGQPFYTF.

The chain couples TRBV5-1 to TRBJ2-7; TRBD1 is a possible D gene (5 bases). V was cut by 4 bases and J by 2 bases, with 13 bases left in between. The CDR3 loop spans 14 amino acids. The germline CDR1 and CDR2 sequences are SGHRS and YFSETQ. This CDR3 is CASSPEQVAYEQYF. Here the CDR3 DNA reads TGCGCCAGCAGCCCTGAACAGGTGGCCTACGAGCAGTACTTC.

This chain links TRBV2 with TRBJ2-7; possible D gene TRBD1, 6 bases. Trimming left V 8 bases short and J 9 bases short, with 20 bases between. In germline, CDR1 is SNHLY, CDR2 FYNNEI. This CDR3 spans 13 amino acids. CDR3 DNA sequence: TGTGCCAGCGACAGATGGACGCCCAGGGGGCAGTACTTC. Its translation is CASDRWTPRGQYF.

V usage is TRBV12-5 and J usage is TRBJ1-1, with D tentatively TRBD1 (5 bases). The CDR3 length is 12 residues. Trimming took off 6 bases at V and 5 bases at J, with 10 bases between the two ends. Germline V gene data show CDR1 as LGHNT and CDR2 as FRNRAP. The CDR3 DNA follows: TGTGCTAGTGGCACCACAGGAACTGAAGCTTTCTTT. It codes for CASGTTGTEAFF.

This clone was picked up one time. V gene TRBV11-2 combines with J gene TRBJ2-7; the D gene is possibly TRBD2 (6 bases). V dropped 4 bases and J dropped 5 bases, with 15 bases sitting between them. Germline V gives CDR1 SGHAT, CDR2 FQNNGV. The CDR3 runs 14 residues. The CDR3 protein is CASSSGLLNHEQYF. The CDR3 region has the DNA TGTGCCAGCAGCTCGGGACTCCTGAACCACGAGCAGTACTTC.

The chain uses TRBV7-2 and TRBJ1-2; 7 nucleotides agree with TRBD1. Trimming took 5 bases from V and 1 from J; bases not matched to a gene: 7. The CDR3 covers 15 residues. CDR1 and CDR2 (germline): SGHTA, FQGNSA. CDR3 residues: CASSDDRALNYGYTF. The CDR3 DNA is TGTGCCAGCAGCGACGACAGGGCGCTTAACTATGGCTACACCTTC.

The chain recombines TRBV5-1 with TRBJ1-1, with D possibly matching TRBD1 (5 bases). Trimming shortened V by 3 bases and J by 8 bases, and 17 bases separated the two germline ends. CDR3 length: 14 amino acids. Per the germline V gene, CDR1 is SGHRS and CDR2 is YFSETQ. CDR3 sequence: CASSYGTGFGEAFF. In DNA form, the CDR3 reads TGCGCCAGCAGCTACGGAACAGGATTTGGCGAAGCTTTCTTT.

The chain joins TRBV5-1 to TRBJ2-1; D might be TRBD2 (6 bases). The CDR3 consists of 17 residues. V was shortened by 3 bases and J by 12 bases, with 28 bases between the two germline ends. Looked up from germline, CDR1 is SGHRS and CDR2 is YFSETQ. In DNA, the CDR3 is TGCGCCAGCAGCTCCGGAGGGAGCGGCCGCTCCCTTGGGGGGCAGTTCTTC. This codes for CASSSGGSGRSLGGQFF.

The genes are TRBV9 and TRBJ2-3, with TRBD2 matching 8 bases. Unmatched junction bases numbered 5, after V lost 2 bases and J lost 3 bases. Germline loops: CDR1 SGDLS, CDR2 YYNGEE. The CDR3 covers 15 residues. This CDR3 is CASSVPPGGTDTQYF. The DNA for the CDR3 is TGTGCCAGCAGCGTCCCGCCGGGGGGGACAGATACGCAGTATTTT.

The CDR3 coding sequence is TGTGCCAGGGAGGACAGGGTTTATGGCTACACCTTC. Translated: CAREDRVYGYTF. V is TRBV19 and J is TRBJ1-2; TRBD1 matches at 8 bases. The germline CDR1 and CDR2 sequences are LNHDA and SQIVND (reference sequence). Trimming at V came to 9 bases and at J to 5 bases, leaving 5 bases not matched to a gene. The CDR3 extends over 12 amino acids.

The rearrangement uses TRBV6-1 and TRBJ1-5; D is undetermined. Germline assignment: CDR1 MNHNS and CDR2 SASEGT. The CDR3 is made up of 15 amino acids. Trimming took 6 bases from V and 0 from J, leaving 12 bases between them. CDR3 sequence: CASRKDTSSNQPQHF. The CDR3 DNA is TGTGCCAGCAGGAAAGACACCTCTAGCAATCAGCCCCAGCATTTT.

CDR3: CASSLTGGQFSSPLHF. DNA of the CDR3: TGCGCCAGCAGCTTAACAGGGGGACAGTTTTCTTCACCCCTCCACTTT. V usage is TRBV4-3 and J usage is TRBJ1-6, with 8 bases identical to TRBD1. The germline gives CDR1 LGHNA, CDR2 YSLEER. This CDR3 is 16 amino acids long. The trim removed 5 bases at V and 9 bases at J, leaving 12 bases unmatched.

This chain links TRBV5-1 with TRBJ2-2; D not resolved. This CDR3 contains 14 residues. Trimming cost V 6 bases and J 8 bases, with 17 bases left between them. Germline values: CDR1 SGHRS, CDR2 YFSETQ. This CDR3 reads CASMVTPLTGELFF. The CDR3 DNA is TGCGCCAGCATGGTGACACCGCTTACGGGGGAGCTGTTTTTT. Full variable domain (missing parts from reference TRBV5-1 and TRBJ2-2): KAGVTQTPRYLIKTRGQQVTLSCSPISGHRSVSWYQQTPGQGLQFLFEYFSETQRNKGNFPGRFSGRQFSNSRSEMNVSTLELGDSALYLCASMVTPLTGELFFGEGSRLTVL.

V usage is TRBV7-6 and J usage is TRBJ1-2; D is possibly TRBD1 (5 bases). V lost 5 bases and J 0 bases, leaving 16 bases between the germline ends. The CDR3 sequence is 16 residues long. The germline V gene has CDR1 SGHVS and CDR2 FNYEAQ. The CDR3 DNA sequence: TGTGCCAGCAGCAGCCGACAGATTCTAGCTAACTATGGCTACACCTTC. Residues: CASSSRQILANYGYTF.

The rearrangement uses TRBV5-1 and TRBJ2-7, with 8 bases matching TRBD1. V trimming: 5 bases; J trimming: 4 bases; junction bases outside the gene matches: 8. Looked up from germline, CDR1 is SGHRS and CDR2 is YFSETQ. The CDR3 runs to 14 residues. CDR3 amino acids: CASRIWTGSYEQYF. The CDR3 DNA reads TGCGCCAGCAGAATTTGGACAGGGTCTTACGAGCAGTACTTC.

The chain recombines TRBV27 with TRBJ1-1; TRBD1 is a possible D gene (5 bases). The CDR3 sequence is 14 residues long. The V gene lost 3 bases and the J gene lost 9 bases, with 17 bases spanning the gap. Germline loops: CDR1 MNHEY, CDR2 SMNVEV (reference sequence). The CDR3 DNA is TGTGCCAGCAGTTTGGAGGGAGCGGGGGGAAAAGCTTTCTTT. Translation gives CASSLEGAGGKAFF.

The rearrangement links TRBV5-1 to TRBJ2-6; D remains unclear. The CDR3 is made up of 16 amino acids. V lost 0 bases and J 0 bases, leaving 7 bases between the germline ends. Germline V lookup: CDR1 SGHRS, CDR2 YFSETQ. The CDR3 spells CASSLARSSGANVLTF. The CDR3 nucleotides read TGCGCCAGCAGCTTGGCCCGGTCCTCTGGGGCCAACGTCCTGACTTTC.

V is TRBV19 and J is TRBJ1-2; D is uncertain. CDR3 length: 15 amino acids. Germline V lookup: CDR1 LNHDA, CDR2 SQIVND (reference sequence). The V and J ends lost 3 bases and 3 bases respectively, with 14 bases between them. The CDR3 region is CASSILGRVDYGYTF. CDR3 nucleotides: TGTGCCAGTAGTATCCTAGGGAGAGTTGACTATGGCTACACCTTC.

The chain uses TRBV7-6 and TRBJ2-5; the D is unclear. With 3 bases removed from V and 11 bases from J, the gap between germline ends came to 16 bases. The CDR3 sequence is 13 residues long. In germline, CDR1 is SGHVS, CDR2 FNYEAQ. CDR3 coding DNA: TGTGCCAGCAGCTTTTCCAACCGAGAGAAGCAGTACTTC. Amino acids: CASSFSNREKQYF.

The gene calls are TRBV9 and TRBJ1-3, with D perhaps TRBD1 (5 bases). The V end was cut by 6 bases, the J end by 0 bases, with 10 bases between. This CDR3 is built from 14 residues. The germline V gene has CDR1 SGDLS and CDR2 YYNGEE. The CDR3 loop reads CASMGGGSGNTIYF. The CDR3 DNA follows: TGTGCCAGCATGGGGGGGGGCTCTGGAAACACCATATATTTT.

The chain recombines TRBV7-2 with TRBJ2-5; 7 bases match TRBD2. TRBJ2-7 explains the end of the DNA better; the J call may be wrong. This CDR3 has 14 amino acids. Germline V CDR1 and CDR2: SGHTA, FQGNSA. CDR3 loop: CASSLGGDYYEQYF. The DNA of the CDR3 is TGTGCCAGCAGCTTAGGGGGGGACTACTACGAGCAGTACTTC.

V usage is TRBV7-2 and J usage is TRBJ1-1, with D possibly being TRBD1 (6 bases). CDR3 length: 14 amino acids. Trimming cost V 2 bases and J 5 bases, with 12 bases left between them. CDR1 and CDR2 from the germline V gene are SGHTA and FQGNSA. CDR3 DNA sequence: TGTGCCAGCAGCTTAAGGCTAAGGGGGACTGAAGCTTTCTTT. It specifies CASSLRLRGTEAFF.

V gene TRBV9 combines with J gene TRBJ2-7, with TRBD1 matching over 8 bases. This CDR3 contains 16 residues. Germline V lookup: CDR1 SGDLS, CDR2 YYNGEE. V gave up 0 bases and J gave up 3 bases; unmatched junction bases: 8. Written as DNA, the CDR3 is TGTGCCAGCAGCGTAGATAGGAGAACAGGGGGCTACGAGCAGTACTTC. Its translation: CASSVDRRTGGYEQYF.

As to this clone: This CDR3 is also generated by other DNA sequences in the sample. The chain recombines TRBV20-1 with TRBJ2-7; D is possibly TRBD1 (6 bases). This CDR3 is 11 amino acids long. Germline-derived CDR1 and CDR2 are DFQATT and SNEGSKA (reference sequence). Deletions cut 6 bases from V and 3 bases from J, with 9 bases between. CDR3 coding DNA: TGCAGTGCATCCAGGGGCTACGAGCAGTACTTC. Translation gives CSASRGYEQYF.

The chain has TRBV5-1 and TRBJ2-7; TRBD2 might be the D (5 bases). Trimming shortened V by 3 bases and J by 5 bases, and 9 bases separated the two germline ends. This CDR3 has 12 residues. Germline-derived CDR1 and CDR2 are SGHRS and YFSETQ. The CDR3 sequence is CASSSPGNEQYF. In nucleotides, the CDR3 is TGCGCCAGCAGCTCCCCGGGGAACGAGCAGTACTTC. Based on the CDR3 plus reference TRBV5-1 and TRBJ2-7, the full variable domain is KAGVTQTPRYLIKTRGQQVTLSCSPISGHRSVSWYQQTPGQGLQFLFEYFSETQRNKGNFPGRFSGRQFSNSRSEMNVSTLELGDSALYLCASSSPGNEQYFGPGTRLTVT.